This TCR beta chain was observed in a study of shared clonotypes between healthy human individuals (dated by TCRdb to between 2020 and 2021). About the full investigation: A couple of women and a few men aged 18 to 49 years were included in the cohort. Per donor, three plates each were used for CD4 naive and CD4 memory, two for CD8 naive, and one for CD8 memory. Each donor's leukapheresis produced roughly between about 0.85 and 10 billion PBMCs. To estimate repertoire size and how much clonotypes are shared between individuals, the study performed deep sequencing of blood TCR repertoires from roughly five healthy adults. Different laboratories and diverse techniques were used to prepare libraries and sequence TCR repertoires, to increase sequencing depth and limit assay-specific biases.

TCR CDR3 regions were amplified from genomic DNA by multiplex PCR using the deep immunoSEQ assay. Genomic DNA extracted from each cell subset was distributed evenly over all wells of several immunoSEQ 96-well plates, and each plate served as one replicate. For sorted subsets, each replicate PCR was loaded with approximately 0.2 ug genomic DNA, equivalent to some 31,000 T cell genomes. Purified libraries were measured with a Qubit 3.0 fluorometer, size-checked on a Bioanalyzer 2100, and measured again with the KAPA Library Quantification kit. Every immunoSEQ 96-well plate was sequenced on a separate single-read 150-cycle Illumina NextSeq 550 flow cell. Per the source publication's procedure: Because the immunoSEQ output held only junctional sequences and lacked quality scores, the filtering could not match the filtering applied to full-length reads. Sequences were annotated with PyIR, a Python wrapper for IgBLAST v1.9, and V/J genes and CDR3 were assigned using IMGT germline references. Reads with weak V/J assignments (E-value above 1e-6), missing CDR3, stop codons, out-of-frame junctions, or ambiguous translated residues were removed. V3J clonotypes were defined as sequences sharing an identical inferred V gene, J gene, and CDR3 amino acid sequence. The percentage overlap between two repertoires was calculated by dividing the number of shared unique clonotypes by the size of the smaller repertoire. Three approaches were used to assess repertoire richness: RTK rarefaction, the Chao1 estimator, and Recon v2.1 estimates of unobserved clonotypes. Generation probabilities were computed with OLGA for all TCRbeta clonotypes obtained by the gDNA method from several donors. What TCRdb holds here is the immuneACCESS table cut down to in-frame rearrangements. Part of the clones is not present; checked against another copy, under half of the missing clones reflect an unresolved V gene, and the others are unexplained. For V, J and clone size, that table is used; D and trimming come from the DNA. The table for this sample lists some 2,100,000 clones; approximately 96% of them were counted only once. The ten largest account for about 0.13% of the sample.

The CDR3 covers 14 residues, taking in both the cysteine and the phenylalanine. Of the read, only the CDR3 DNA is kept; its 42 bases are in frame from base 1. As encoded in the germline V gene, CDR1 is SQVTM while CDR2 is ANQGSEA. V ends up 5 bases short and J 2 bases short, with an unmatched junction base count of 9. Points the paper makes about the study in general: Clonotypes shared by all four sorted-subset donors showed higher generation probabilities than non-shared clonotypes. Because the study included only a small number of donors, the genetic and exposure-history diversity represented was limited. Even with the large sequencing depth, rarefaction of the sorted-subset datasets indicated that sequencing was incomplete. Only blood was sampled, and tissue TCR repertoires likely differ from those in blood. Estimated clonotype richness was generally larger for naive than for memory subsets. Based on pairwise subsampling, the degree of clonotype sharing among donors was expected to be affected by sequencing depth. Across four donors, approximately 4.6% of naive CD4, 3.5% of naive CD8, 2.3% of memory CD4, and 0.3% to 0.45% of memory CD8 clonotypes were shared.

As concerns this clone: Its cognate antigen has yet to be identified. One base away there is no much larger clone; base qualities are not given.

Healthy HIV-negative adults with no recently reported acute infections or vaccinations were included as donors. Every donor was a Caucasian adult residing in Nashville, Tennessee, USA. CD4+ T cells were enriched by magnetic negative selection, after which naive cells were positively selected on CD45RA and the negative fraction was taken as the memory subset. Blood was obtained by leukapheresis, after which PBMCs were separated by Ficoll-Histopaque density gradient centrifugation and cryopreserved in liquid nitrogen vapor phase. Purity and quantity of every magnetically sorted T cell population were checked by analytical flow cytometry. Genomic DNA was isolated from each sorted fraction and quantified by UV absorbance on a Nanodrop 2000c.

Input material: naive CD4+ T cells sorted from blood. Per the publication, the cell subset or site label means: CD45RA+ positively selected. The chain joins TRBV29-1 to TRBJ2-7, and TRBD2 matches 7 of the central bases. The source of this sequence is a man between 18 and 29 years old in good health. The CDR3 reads CSVRARGIAYEQYF. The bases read TGCAGCGTTCGGGCGCGGGGGATAGCCTACGAGCAGTACTTC.